This T cell receptor (beta chain) is drawn from a study of technical replicates of blood from a handful of donors. Repertoires were generated with immunoSEQ multiplex PCR, while TCRdb's copy carries only in-frame clones and drops some. This sample carries about 73,000 clones, more than 90% of them seen once, and the ten largest clones take 4% to 5%. This clone was detected only once. There are 16 residues in the CDR3. Specimen: PBMCs. The rearrangement links TRBV12-2 to TRBJ2-1; the table's D call TRBD1 went unverified against the DNA. TRBV12-2 is an annotated pseudogene. The sequence came from a human donor in good health. Some clones in this sample may be carry-over from other donors' samples. CDR3 protein: CASHRPGQGFYNEQFF. CDR3 nucleotide sequence: TGTGCAAGTCATAGACCGGGACAGGGGTTCTACAATGAGCAGTTCTTC.